This T cell receptor (beta chain) was sequenced during a study of OX40 agonist ivuxolimab in advanced cancers. About the research overall: Those treated in dose escalation had hepatocellular carcinoma, melanoma, renal cell cancer or head and neck cancer.

Profiling relied on immunoSEQ multiplex PCR, and the TCRdb table lists in-frame clones only, not all of them. There are about 45,000 clones in the sample; around 93% occur only once, and about 28% lies in the top ten. The V and J ends lost 3 bases and 6 bases respectively, with 5 bases between them. The CDR3 covers 11 residues. Germline V gives CDR1 SGHDN, CDR2 FVKESK. The sequence came from an adult with an advanced solid tumor such as melanoma, head and neck, liver or kidney cancer. The sequencing used CD4+ or CD8+ T cells sorted from blood, collected in a trial of the OX40 agonist ivuxolimab. V and J are TRBV14 and TRBJ1-1; no clear D. The CDR3 here is CASSQGPEAFF. In DNA form, the CDR3 reads TGTGCCAGCAGCCAGGGCCCTGAAGCTTTCTTT.